A selection of T cell receptor beta chains follows, all from one sample in a study of human T cells and chemical hapten exposure. TCRdb processed the RACE reads anew with MiXCR; each CDR3 protein has one entry. The sample contains some 52,000 distinct CDR3 sequences, approximately 10% of which appear only once. The sequencing here drew on whole blood, taken in connection with sensitization to the hapten diphenylcyclopropenone (DPC). Receptors originate from a woman in her 40s with alopecia areata. Some clones in this sample may be carry-over from other donors' samples. CDR3s include the opening cysteine and the closing phenylalanine or tryptophan. A D gene is named only where the DNA matches it firmly. Clone size, where shown, is once, few, many, or a class for clones that have expanded.

TRBV28	TRBJ2-1	.	.	13	TGTGCCATCGGTGAGGTAGCGGACAATGAGCAGTTCTTC	CAIGEVADNEQFF
TRBV7-2	TRBJ2-3	many	TRBD2	17	TGTGCCAGCAGCGCAACTAGCGGGGGGGCCTTGACAGATACGCAGTATTTT	CASSATSGGALTDTQYF
TRBV19	TRBJ2-7	many	.	16	TGTGCCAGTAGTACCCAATCCTTCGGGGCTCCCTACGAGCAGTACTTC	CASSTQSFGAPYEQYF
TRBV3-1	TRBJ2-1	.	.	12	TGTGCCAGCAGCTCAAGGAGGGCGGAGCAGTTCTTC	CASSSRRAEQFF
TRBV10-3	TRBJ1-1	.	.	12	TGTGCCATCAGTGAGTCCCCGTCCGAAGCTTTCTTT	CAISESPSEAFF
TRBV5-1	TRBJ2-1	few	.	13	TGCGCCAGCAGCCCCAGCTCCTACAATGAGCAGTTCTTC	CASSPSSYNEQFF
TRBV4-1	TRBJ2-7	many	.	13	TGCGCCAGCAGCCTCCAGCCCTCCTACGAGCAGTACTTC	CASSLQPSYEQYF
TRBV7-9	TRBJ2-2	few	.	15	TGTGCCAGCAGCTTTAACAGGGAGATCACCGGGGAGCTGTTTTTT	CASSFNREITGELFF
TRBV20-1	TRBJ2-7	few	TRBD2	15	TGCAGTGCTAGAGATAGGAGACTAGCGTCTTACGAGCAGTACTTC	CSARDRRLASYEQYF
TRBV12-3/TRBV12-4	TRBJ2-7	many	.	18	TGTGCCAGCAGTTTAGTATTGGGGCGGCCAGGTGCTCCCTACGAGCAGTACTTC	CASSLVLGRPGAPYEQYF
TRBV6-5	TRBJ2-3	.	TRBD2	16	TGTGCCAGCAGTCGAATTACTAGCGGGGGCTCCTTTACGCAGTATTTT	CASSRITSGGSFTQYF
TRBV30	TRBJ1-4	many	TRBD1	14	TGTGCCTGGAGCCGGACAGGAACTAATGAAAAACTGTTTTTT	CAWSRTGTNEKLFF
TRBV5-1	TRBJ1-2	many	.	18	TGCGCCAGCAGCTTGAACCCGATGGGGGGCCAAGGGAACTATGGCTACACCTTC	CASSLNPMGGQGNYGYTF
TRBV6-4	TRBJ2-1	many	TRBD1	15	TGTGCCAGCAGTGAGGGACAGGGGGCGATCAATGAGCAGTTCTTC	CASSEGQGAINEQFF
TRBV6-5	TRBJ2-5	.	.	13	TGTGCCAGCAGTTACGGGCTAGAGGGGACCCTGTACTTC	CASSYGLEGTLYF
TRBV6-1	TRBJ1-1	many	TRBD1	16	TGTGCCAGCAGTTCCGGACAGGGAGGGGCGAACACTGAAGCTTTCTTT	CASSSGQGGANTEAFF
TRBV7-8	TRBJ2-7	many	TRBD2	15	TGTGCCAGCAGCTTAGTTGGGACTAGCGGCTACGAGCAGTACTTC	CASSLVGTSGYEQYF
TRBV2	TRBJ1-5	many	.	15	TGTGCCAGCACCCTGGGGGACGGATTCAATCAGCCCCAGCATTTT	CASTLGDGFNQPQHF
TRBV7-9	TRBJ1-5	.	.	15	TGTGCCAGCAGCCCTGGGGCGGATAGCAATCAGCCCCAGCATTTT	CASSPGADSNQPQHF
TRBV3-1	TRBJ1-1	.	TRBD1	14	TGTGCCAGCAGTCCTCCGGGACAGGGGACTGAAGCTTTCTTT	CASSPPGQGTEAFF
TRBV18	TRBJ1-1	.	.	14	TGTGCCAGCTCACCACCGTCGCAGAACACTGAAGCTTTCTTT	CASSPPSQNTEAFF
TRBV29-1	TRBJ2-7	.	TRBD2	13	TGCAGCGTGGGGACTAGCGGGAGGAGGGAGCAGTACTTC	CSVGTSGRREQYF
TRBV10-2	TRBJ2-3	.	.	13	TGCGCCAGCAGTGAGAGCCGATGGGATACGCAGTATTTT	CASSESRWDTQYF
TRBV7-3	TRBJ2-7	many	.	15	TGTGCCAGCAGCAAAGGGGGGACCGGCCTCTACGAGCAGTACTTC	CASSKGGTGLYEQYF
TRBV7-9	TRBJ1-4	few	.	14	TGTGCCAGCAGCTCCGGGACGGGGAATGAAAAACTGTTTTTT	CASSSGTGNEKLFF
TRBV11-2	TRBJ2-7	.	TRBD1	14	TGTGCCAGCAGCGCCGGACAGGGCTCCTACGAGCAGTACTTC	CASSAGQGSYEQYF
TRBV29-1	TRBJ1-4	.	.	12	TGCAGCGCTGGACAGCGGCGTGAAAAACTGTTTTTT	CSAGQRREKLFF
TRBV4-1	TRBJ2-7	.	TRBD2	16	TGCGCCAGCAGCCAAGGGGGTGTGAGCGGGAGCTACGAGCAGTACTTC	CASSQGGVSGSYEQYF
TRBV28	TRBJ1-3	.	.	14	TGTGCCAGCAGTTTTGGGGGCAGTGGAAACACCATATATTTT	CASSFGGSGNTIYF
TRBV5-1	TRBJ2-1	few	TRBD2	17	TGCGCCAGCAGCTTGGGAGGGACTAGCGGGCAATACAATGAGCAGTTCTTC	CASSLGGTSGQYNEQFF
TRBV28	TRBJ1-1	few	.	13	TGTGCCAGCAGTCCCCCGGTGAACACTGAAGCTTTCTTT	CASSPPVNTEAFF
TRBV2	TRBJ1-2	.	.	12	TGTGCCAAGGGCCAGGGGAACTATGGCTACACCTTC	CAKGQGNYGYTF
TRBV7-6	TRBJ1-1	many	.	14	TGTGCCAGCAGCCCATCGACAGAGAACACTGAAGCTTTCTTT	CASSPSTENTEAFF